These T cell receptor beta chains were read from a single sample in a study of blood T cell repertoires in COVID-19. The method was immunoSEQ multiplex PCR; TCRdb's version includes in-frame clones alone and lacks a portion of them. The table has about 210,000 clones, roughly 86% seen once; the top ten hold approximately 8%. The sequenced sample was peripheral blood. The receptors originated from a woman between 50 and 59 years old with active or convalescent COVID-19. CDR3s include the opening cysteine and the closing phenylalanine or tryptophan. A D gene is named only where the DNA matches it firmly. Not every row has a clone size; where given, it reads once, few, many or a size class.

>TRBV5-1|TRBJ2-3|TRBD2|-
TGCGCCAGCAGCTTGGGTAGCGGGGGGAGCACAGATACGCAGTATTTT
CASSLGSGGSTDTQYF
>TRBV27|TRBJ2-2|TRBD2|-
TGTGCCAGCAGTTCCCTATTAGCGGGACCCGGGACCGGGGAGCTGTTTTTT
CASSSLLAGPGTGELFF
>TRBV4-2|TRBJ2-1|TRBD2|-
TGTGCCAGCAGCCAAGACCCTAGCGGGGGGGCCGGTGAGCAGTTCTTC
CASSQDPSGGAGEQFF
>TRBV6-6|TRBJ1-1|-|-
TGTGCCAGCAGCCCCCGCAGGGCTAACACTGAAGCTTTCTTT
CASSPRRANTEAFF
>TRBV20-1|TRBJ1-5|-|-
TGCAGTGCTAGTCCAGGGGGCAATCAGCCCCAGCATTTT
CSASPGGNQPQHF
>TRBV6-2/TRBV6-3|TRBJ1-5|-|-
TGTGCCAGCAGTCATCAGGGGAACAGCAATCAGCCCCAGCATTTT
CASSHQGNSNQPQHF
>TRBV9|TRBJ1-2|-|once
TGTGCCAGCAGCGTAAATCCCGGGTTGGACTATGGCTACACCTTC
CASSVNPGLDYGYTF
>TRBV24-1|TRBJ1-1|-|-
TGTGCCACCAGGCAGGGGAATATGAACACTGAAGCTTTCTTT
CATRQGNMNTEAFF
>TRBV5-1|TRBJ1-2|-|once
TGCGCCAGCAGCTTGAAACCGTCCACGCCGGATGGCTACACCTTC
CASSLKPSTPDGYTF
>TRBV25-1|TRBJ2-1|-|-
TGTGCCAGCAGTGCTACAGGGTGGAATGAGCAGTTCTTC
CASSATGWNEQFF
>TRBV19|TRBJ2-7|TRBD1|-
TGTGCCAGTAGTGCGGGACAGGGGGTTGGCGAGCAGTACTTC
CASSAGQGVGEQYF
>TRBV29-1|TRBJ2-5|-|-
TGCAGCGTTGAAGGAGAACCTGGAGAGACCCAGTACTTC
CSVEGEPGETQYF
>TRBV6-1|TRBJ2-2|-|-
TGTGCCAGCAGTGAACAGGGTCGCGCCGGGGAGCTGTTTTTT
CASSEQGRAGELFF
>TRBV5-1|TRBJ2-2|-|-
TGCGCCAGCAGCTCAAGGCCGGGGAAGGACACCGGGGAGCTGTTTTTT
CASSSRPGKDTGELFF
>TRBV20-1|TRBJ2-7|TRBD1|-
TGCAGTGCGGGCAGGGGGCACGAGCAGTACTTC
CSAGRGHEQYF
>TRBV9|TRBJ1-2|-|-
TGTGCCAGCAGCGTAGTCGGGGGTAACTATGGCTACACCTTC
CASSVVGGNYGYTF
>TRBV19|TRBJ1-3|-|-
TGTGCCAGTAGTCGAGAGGGCACTGGAAACACCATATATTTT
CASSREGTGNTIYF
>TRBV5-1|TRBJ2-3|TRBD2|-
TGCGCCAGCAGCTGGGACTATTTCACAGATACGCAGTATTTT
CASSWDYFTDTQYF
>TRBV7-9|TRBJ2-3|-|-
TGTGCCAGCAGCCCTACAGGGACAACTAGCACAGATACGCAGTATTTT
CASSPTGTTSTDTQYF
>TRBV5-1|TRBJ1-2|-|-
TGCGCCAGCAGCTTGGGGACAGTAAATTTCTTCTATGGCTACACCTTC
CASSLGTVNFFYGYTF
>TRBV5-6|TRBJ2-1|-|-
TGTGCCAGCAGCTTCAATATCCGAGACAATGAGCAGTTCTTC
CASSFNIRDNEQFF
>TRBV28|TRBJ1-5|TRBD1|few
TGTGCCAGCCTATTCCGGACAGGGGGCTATAGCAATCAGCCCCAGCATTTT
CASLFRTGGYSNQPQHF
>TRBV6-2/TRBV6-3|TRBJ1-4|TRBD1|-
TGTGCCAGCAGTCGCGGGACAGGGAATGAAAAACTGTTTTTT
CASSRGTGNEKLFF
>TRBV7-9|TRBJ1-1|-|-
TGTGCCAGCAGCTCGGGTTTGAACACTGAAGCTTTCTTT
CASSSGLNTEAFF